The clone carrying this T cell receptor (beta chain) was seen a handful of times. Its specificity is not known. A junction boundary mismatches the germline segment, possibly from a read error. TCRdb analysed the 5' RACE reads with MiXCR anew, one entry per CDR3 protein. The data show about 400,000 distinct CDR3 sequences, 6.2% seen once. This record comes from a study of T cells after yellow fever vaccination. Study results and caveats: It was a small share of clonotypes that appeared in both CD4 and CD8 compartments. The presence of abundant clonotypes contaminating from the bulk population was possible in FACS-sorted repertoires. Researchers report a weaker secondary response that nonetheless peaked faster, day 5 versus 15. Clones from primary vaccination mostly reappeared after the booster (approximately 95% CD4, less than 90% CD8).

The CDR3 loop spans 13 amino acids. Germline V gene lookup returns CDR1 SGHDT and CDR2 YYEEEE. The TCR originated in a man aged 30-40 years who received the YFV17D yellow fever vaccine. This sequence joins TRBV5-6 and TRBJ2-1; D is unclear. Sequenced here: PBMCs, sampled 5 days after the yellow fever booster vaccination. The CDR3 loop reads CASSLGIVAPHSF. In nucleotides, the CDR3 is TGTGCCAGCAGCTTGGGGATCGTGGCTCCCCACAGCTTC.